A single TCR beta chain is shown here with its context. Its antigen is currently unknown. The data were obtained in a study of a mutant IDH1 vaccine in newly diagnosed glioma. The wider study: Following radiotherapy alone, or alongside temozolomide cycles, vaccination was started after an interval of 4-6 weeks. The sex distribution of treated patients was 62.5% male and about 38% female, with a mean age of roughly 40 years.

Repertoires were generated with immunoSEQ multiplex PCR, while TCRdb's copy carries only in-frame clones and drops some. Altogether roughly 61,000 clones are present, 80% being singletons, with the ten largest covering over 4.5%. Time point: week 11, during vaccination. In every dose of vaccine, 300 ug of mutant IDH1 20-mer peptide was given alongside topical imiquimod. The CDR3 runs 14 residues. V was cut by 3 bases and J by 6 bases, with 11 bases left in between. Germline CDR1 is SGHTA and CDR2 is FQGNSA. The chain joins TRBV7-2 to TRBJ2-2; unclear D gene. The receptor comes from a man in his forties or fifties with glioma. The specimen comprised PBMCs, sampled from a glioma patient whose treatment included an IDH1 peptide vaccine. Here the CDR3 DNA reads TGTGCCAGCAGCTTTCGTGAAGGGTCCGGGGAGCTGTTTTTT. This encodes CASSFREGSGELFF.